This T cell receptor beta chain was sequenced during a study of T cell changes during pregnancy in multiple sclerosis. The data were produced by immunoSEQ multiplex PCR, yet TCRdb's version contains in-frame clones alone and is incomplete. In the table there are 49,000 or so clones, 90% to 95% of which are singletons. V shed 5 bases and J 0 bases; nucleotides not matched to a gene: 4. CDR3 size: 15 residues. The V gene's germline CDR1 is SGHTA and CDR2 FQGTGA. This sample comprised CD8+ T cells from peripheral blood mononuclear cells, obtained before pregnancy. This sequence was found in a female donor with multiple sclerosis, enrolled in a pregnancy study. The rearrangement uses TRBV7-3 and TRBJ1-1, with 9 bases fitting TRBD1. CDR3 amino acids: CASSSGQGLNTEAFF. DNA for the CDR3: TGTGCCAGCAGCAGCGGACAGGGGTTGAACACTGAAGCTTTCTTT.